This TCR beta chain was retrieved from a study of blood T cell repertoires in COVID-19. This study enrolled people aged 18 to 89 from about two dozen US geographic areas. Each participant's cohort was designated according to participant-reported clinical history. Recovery meant two consecutive negative NP/OP PCR tests, professional clearance, or resolved symptoms. Only in-frame clones appear in the TCRdb table, and some are missing; sequencing was by immunoSEQ multiplex PCR. The sample records approximately 440,000 clones, 90% being singletons. This clone has more than one count but fewer than ten. From germline, CDR1 is MNHEY and CDR2 SVGAGI. CDR3 length equals 15 residues. Trimming at V came to 7 bases and at J to 2 bases, leaving 10 bases not matched to a gene.

The receptor's source is a young man who had recovered from COVID-19. The sequencing input was PBMCs or T cells enriched from blood (not recorded which). J is TRBJ1-2 and V is TRBV6-5; 7 bases align to TRBD1. The CDR3 here is CASISNRGVNYGYTF. The CDR3 DNA follows: TGTGCCAGCATCTCCAACAGGGGAGTAAACTATGGCTACACCTTC.